This T cell receptor (beta chain) was retrieved from a study of T cell responses to AZD1222 COVID-19 vaccine. In the study overall: Second-dose recipients at about 4 or about 12 weeks were treated as one pooled group. The study's findings and limits: All repertoire sampling was performed exclusively after the peak T cell response. Most donors were white British and more were female, and clonal diversity was possibly underestimated. Two doses of AZD1222 preceded a rise in Spike-specific TCR breadth and depth.

The germline V gene encodes CDR1 SQVTM and CDR2 ANQGSEA. The CDR3 is 14 amino acids. The germline V and J ends were trimmed by 5 bases and 3 bases, with 11 bases remaining between them. Note on this clone: Its antigen is undetermined.

Using immunoSEQ multiplex PCR, the repertoire was profiled, and TCRdb retains in-frame clones only, with some absent. The data contain some 90,000 clones, about 85% of them singletons. The origin of this receptor is an adult in good health. This chain joins TRBV29-1 and TRBJ2-6, with a possible D match to TRBD1 (5 bases). The source was peripheral blood, collected on day 0 of AZD1222 vaccination. The CDR3, as DNA: TGCAGCGTTAAAAAAGGGGTTGGGGCCAACGTCCTGACTTTC. This translates into CSVKKGVGANVLTF.